These 10 T cell receptor beta chains originate from one sample sequenced in a study of technical replicates of blood from a few donors. Assay used: immunoSEQ multiplex PCR; TCRdb lists only in-frame clones, some missing. The table shows fewer than 75,000 clones, with 90% to 95% occurring only once. The sequenced material came from T cells isolated from PBMCs. These receptors originate from a human donor in good health.

The rearrangement uses TRBV11-2 and TRBJ1-1; D is unresolved. This CDR3 has 12 residues. Trimming cost V 3 bases and J 4 bases, with 6 bases left between them. Germline V gene sequence: CDR1 SGHAT, CDR2 FQNNGV. CDR3 region: CASSFPSTEAFF. The CDR3 DNA reads TGTGCCAGCAGCTTCCCGAGCACTGAAGCTTTCTTT.

V is TRBV29-1 and J is TRBJ1-4; tentative D call: TRBD1 (5 bases). The CDR3 is 12 residues long. The V end lost 7 bases, the J end lost 4 bases, and 10 bases lay between the germline ends. Germline CDR1 SQVTM, CDR2 ANQGSEA. Here the CDR3 reads CSATEHNEKLFF. CDR3 DNA: TGCAGCGCGACAGAGCATAATGAAAAACTGTTTTTT.

The chain links TRBV11-3 to TRBJ1-1; D call uncertain. The CDR3 runs to 13 residues. Trimming removed 3 bases at V and 4 bases at J, with 9 bases between. CDR1 and CDR2 from the germline V gene are SGHNT and YENEEA. For the CDR3, the DNA is TGTGCCAGCAGCTTTAATGAGGGCACTGAAGCTTTCTTT. Its protein is CASSFNEGTEAFF.

J is TRBJ2-3 and V is TRBV27, with TRBD2 matching over 7 bases. The V segment lost 8 bases and the J segment 1 base; nucleotides outside the gene matches: 9. CDR1 and CDR2 from the germline V gene are MNHEY and SMNVEV (reference sequence). This CDR3 has 15 residues. The CDR3 bases are TGTGCCAGCGAGGCTGTAAGCGGGGGCACAGATACGCAGTATTTT. Translated: CASEAVSGGTDTQYF.

J is TRBJ1-5 and V is TRBV5-6; the match to TRBD1 covers 7 bases. In germline, CDR1 is SGHDT, CDR2 YYEEEE. V gave up 4 bases and J gave up 3 bases; unmatched junction bases: 4. This CDR3 comprises 14 residues. For the CDR3, the DNA is TGTGCCAGCAGCGAACAGGGGTTCAATCAGCCCCAGCATTTT. As protein: CASSEQGFNQPQHF.

This chain's CDR3 is CASSTSGTGGTETQYF. CDR3 bases: TGCGCCAGCAGCACTTCCGGGACAGGGGGGACAGAGACCCAGTACTTC. The chain is built from TRBV5-1 and TRBJ2-5; 11 positions agree with TRBD1. J gave up 4 bases and V 4 bases, and 9 bases lay outside the gene matches. The CDR3 is 16 amino acids. Germline lookup yields CDR1 SGHRS and CDR2 YFSETQ.

The rearrangement joins TRBV7-6 to TRBJ1-1, with 9 bases identical to TRBD1. V shed 1 base, J shed 6 bases, and the junction held 6 bases outside the gene matches. In germline, CDR1 is SGHVS, CDR2 FNYEAQ. CDR3 length: 15 amino acids. Here the CDR3 DNA reads TGTGCCAGCAGCTTAGAGGGACAGGGATGGCCTGAAGCTTTCTTT. This codes for CASSLEGQGWPEAFF.

The chain carries TRBV7-8 and TRBJ1-5; 7 bases map to TRBD1. The CDR3 runs to 15 residues. Germline lookup yields CDR1 SGHVS and CDR2 FQNEAQ. Germline trimming cut 3 bases from V and 4 bases from J; bases unmatched to any gene: 6. The CDR3 is CASSLERQGNQPQHF. The CDR3 DNA sequence: TGTGCCAGCAGCTTGGAGCGACAGGGAAATCAGCCCCAGCATTTT.

This chain links TRBV7-6 with TRBJ1-1; weak D call: TRBD1 (6 bases). Trimming cost V 5 bases and J 2 bases, with 21 bases left between them. Germline V gene sequence: CDR1 SGHVS, CDR2 FNYEAQ. This CDR3 is 17 amino acids long. CDR3 protein: CASSLEFKGGANTEAFF. The CDR3, as DNA: TGTGCCAGCAGCCTTGAATTTAAGGGGGGGGCCAACACTGAAGCTTTCTTT.

The chain combines TRBV29-1 with TRBJ2-1; weak D call: TRBD2 (7 bases). V lost 5 bases and J lost 2, with 19 bases in between. The CDR3 loop spans 16 amino acids. The germline CDR1 and CDR2 sequences are SQVTM and ANQGSEA. CDR3: CSVLSPRGGAYNEQFF. The CDR3 coding sequence is TGCAGCGTTTTGTCACCCCGCGGGGGCGCCTACAATGAGCAGTTCTTC.